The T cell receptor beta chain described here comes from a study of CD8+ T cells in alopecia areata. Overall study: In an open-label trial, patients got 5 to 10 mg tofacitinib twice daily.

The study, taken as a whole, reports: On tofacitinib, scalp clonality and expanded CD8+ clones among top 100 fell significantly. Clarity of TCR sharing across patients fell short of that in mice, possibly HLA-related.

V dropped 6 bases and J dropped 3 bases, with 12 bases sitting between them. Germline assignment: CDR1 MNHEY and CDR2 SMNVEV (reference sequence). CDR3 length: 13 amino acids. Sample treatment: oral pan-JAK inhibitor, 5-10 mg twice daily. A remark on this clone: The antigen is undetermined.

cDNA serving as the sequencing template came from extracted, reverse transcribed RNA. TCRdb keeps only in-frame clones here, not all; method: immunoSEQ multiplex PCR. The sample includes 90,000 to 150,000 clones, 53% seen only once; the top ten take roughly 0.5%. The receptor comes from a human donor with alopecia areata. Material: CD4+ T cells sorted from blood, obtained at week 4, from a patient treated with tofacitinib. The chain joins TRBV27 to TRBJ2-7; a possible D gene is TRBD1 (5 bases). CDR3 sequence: CASRPGNRYEQYF. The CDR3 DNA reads TGTGCCAGCAGGCCAGGGAACCGCTACGAGCAGTACTTC.